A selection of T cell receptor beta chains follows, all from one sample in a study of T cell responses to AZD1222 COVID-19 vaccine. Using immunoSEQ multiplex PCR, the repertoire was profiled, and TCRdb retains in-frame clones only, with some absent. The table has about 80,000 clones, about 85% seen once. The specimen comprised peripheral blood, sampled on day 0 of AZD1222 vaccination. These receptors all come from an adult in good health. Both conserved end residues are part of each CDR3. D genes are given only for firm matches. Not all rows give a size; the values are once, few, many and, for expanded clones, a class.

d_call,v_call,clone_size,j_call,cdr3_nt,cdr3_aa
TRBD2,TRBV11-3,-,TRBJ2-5,TGTGCCAGCAGCCCTCGACTAGCGGGAGCCCAAGAGACCCAGTACTTC,CASSPRLAGAQETQYF
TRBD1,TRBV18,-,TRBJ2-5,TGTGCCAGCTCACCATCGGGACAGGGTTGGGAAGAGACCCAGTACTTC,CASSPSGQGWEETQYF
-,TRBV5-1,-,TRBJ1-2,TGCGCCAGCAGCTTGGAAGGACCTAGCTACACCTTC,CASSLEGPSYTF
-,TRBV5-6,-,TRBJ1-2,TGTGCCAGCAGCTTGGGGGCAGGGGAGAGAGCTATCTATGGCTACACCTTC,CASSLGAGERAIYGYTF
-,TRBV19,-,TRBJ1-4,TGTGCCAGTAGTATGGGGCAAGGAACTAATGAAAAACTGTTTTTT,CASSMGQGTNEKLFF
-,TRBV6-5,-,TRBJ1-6,TGTGCCAGCAGTTATCAGGGCAGGGGAGATTCACCCCTCCACTTT,CASSYQGRGDSPLHF
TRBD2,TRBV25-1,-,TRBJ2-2,TGTGCCAGCGGAAGTAGCGGGAGGGGGACCGGGGAGCTGTTTTTT,CASGSSGRGTGELFF
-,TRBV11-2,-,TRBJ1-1,TGTGCCAGCAGCTTAGCGGCCAATGAAGCTTTCTTT,CASSLAANEAFF
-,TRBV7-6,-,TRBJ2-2,TGTGCCAGCAGCTTAGCGGAGGAGGGGTCCTTCACCGGGGAGCTGTTTTTT,CASSLAEEGSFTGELFF
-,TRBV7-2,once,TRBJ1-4,TGTGCCAGCAGCGTAGACAGAGTTAATGAAAAACTGTTTTTT,CASSVDRVNEKLFF
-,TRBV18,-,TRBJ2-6,TGTGCCAGCTCACCAGAGCCTGGGGCCAACGTCCTGACTTTC,CASSPEPGANVLTF
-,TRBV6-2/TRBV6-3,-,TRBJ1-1,TGTGCCAGCAGTTACTTAGCCATGAACACTGAAGCTTTCTTT,CASSYLAMNTEAFF
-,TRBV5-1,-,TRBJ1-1,TGCGCCAGCAGCCGACCAGGGTACCCTGAAGCTTTCTTT,CASSRPGYPEAFF
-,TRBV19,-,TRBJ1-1,TGTGCCAGTAGTGCCGAGACAGGAGACGATGAAGCTTTCTTT,CASSAETGDDEAFF
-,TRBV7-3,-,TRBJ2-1,TGTGCCAGCAGCCGAATGAGCAGGGGTTCCTACAATGAGCAGTTCTTC,CASSRMSRGSYNEQFF
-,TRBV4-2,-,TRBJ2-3,TGTGCCAGCAGCCCCGGGACCGCCGTGGATACGCAGTATTTT,CASSPGTAVDTQYF
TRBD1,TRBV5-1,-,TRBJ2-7,TGCGCCAGCAGCTTGGCCAACGGGGCAGGGGGCGAGCAGTACTTC,CASSLANGAGGEQYF
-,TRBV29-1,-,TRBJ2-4,TGCAGCGTTATGGCAGGACCGGTGGACATTCAGTACTTC,CSVMAGPVDIQYF
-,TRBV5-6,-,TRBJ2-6,TGTGCCAGCAGTTCTGGGGAGTCTGGGGCCAACGTCCTGACTTTC,CASSSGESGANVLTF
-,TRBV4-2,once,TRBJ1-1,TGTGCCAGCAGCCAAACAGACAAGAACACTGAAGCTTTCTTT,CASSQTDKNTEAFF
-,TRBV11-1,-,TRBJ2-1,TGTGCCAGCAGCTTATCCCAGTTGAACAATGAGCAGTTCTTC,CASSLSQLNNEQFF
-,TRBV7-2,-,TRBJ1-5,TGTGCCAGCAGCTTAGACCTCAATCAGCCCCAGCATTTT,CASSLDLNQPQHF
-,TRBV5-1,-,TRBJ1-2,TGCGCCAGTACGGAGCAGGGAGATTATGGCTACACCTTC,CASTEQGDYGYTF
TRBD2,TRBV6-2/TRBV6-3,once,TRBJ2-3,TGTGCCAGCAGTTACAGAACTAGCGGGAGATCAGATACGCAGTATTTT,CASSYRTSGRSDTQYF
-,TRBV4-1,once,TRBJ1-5,TGCGCCAGCAGCCAAGACAGGGAGGGACAGCCCCAGCATTTT,CASSQDREGQPQHF
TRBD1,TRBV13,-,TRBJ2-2,TGTGCCACCAGCACAGGGGGTAATATCGCCGGGGAGCTGTTTTTT,CATSTGGNIAGELFF
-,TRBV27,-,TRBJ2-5,TGTGCCAGCAGACCCGCGCAAGTGTACCAAGAGACCCAGTACTTC,CASRPAQVYQETQYF
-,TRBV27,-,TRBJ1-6,TGTGCCAGCAGTCAAAGACAGCATAATTCACCCCTCCACTTT,CASSQRQHNSPLHF
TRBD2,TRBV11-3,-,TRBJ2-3,TGTGCCAGCAGCTCATTAGCGGGAGTCCATACGCAGTATTTT,CASSSLAGVHTQYF
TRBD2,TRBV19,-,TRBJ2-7,TGTGCCAGTAGTGAGGGACTAGAGATCTACGAGCAGTACTTC,CASSEGLEIYEQYF
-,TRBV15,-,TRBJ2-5,TGTGCCACCAGCAGAGACCATGGAGGACGGTGGGGGACCCAGTACTTC,CATSRDHGGRWGTQYF
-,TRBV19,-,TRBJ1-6,TGTGCCAGTAGACAGTTCAATAATTCACCCCTCCACTTT,CASRQFNNSPLHF
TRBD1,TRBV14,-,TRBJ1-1,TGTGCCAGCAGCCCGGGACAGGGAAAGACTGAAGCTTTCTTT,CASSPGQGKTEAFF
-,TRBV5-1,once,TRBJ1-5,TGCGCCAGCAGCTTCGGCGGGGTTAATCAGCCCCAGCATTTT,CASSFGGVNQPQHF
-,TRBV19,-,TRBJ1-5,TGTGCCAGTAAACGGGGATCCAATCAGCCCCAGCATTTT,CASKRGSNQPQHF
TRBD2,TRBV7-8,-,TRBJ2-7,TGTGCCAGCAGCTTAGCGACTAGCGGGAATATCTACGAGCAGTACTTC,CASSLATSGNIYEQYF
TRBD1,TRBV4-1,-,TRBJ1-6,TGCGCCAGCAGCCAACCGCCCGGGACAGGTTATAATTCACCCCTCCACTTT,CASSQPPGTGYNSPLHF
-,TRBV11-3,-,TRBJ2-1,TGTGCCAGCAGCTTAGATCAGGGTGTCCTTAGCAATGAGCAGTTCTTC,CASSLDQGVLSNEQFF
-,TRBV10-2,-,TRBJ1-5,TGCGCCAGCAGTGGGCAGAACAATCAGCCCCAGCATTTT,CASSGQNNQPQHF
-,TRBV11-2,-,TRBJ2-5,TGTGCCAGCAATACCGGGACGTCCTACTCCCAAGAGACCCAGTACTTC,CASNTGTSYSQETQYF
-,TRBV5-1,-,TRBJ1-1,TGCGCCAGCAGCTTGGAAGGGCTTACAGATTACACTGAAGCTTTCTTT,CASSLEGLTDYTEAFF
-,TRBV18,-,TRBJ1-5,TGTGCCAGCTCACCTTCCGGCAATCAGCCCCAGCATTTT,CASSPSGNQPQHF
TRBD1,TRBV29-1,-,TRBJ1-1,TGCAGCGTTGAGGGACAGATAAACACTGAAGCTTTCTTT,CSVEGQINTEAFF
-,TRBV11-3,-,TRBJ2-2,TGTGCCAGCAAACCGAGAAAAGGCGACACCGGGGAGCTGTTTTTT,CASKPRKGDTGELFF
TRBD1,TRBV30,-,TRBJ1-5,TGTGCCTGGAGTTTGACAGGGGGCTGGGGGAGCAATCAGCCCCAGCATTTT,CAWSLTGGWGSNQPQHF
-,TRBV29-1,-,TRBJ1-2,TGCAGCGTTACGGGAAAGGGAAGGGAAAGGGGCTACACCTTC,CSVTGKGRERGYTF
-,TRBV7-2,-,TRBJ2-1,TGTGCCAGCAGCCGCGAGAATGAGCAGTTCTTC,CASSRENEQFF
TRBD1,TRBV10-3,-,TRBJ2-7,TGTGCCATCGAGGGACAGGACTCCTACGAGCAGTACTTC,CAIEGQDSYEQYF
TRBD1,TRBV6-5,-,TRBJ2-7,TGTGCCAGCAGTTACTCGACAGGGGGCTCCTACGAGCAGTACTTC,CASSYSTGGSYEQYF
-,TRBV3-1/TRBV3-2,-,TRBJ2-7,TGTGCCAGCAGCCAAATAGACAAGCAGTACTTC,CASSQIDKQYF
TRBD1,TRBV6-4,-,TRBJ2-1,TGTGCCAGCAGTGGGGACAGGGTACCCTACAATGAGCAGTTCTTC,CASSGDRVPYNEQFF
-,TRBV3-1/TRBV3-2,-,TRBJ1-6,TGTGCCAGCAGCCAACAGGGTCCCCCCCCACCCCTCCACTTT,CASSQQGPPPPLHF
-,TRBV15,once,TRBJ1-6,TGTGCCACCAGCACCTCCAGGGATTCACCCCTCCACTTT,CATSTSRDSPLHF